This T cell receptor (beta chain) emerged from a study of cytomegalovirus exposure and HLA in healthy donors. The overall study: Among about 179 million T cells, an earlier analysis found roughly 100 million unique TCR beta sequences. General study points: Earlier results showed most TCR beta V segments being productive about 87% or about 30% of the time. On later analysis, the bulk of CMV-associated TCR beta chains appeared to be HLA-restricted. In a later analysis, TCR association rates varied by HLA locus: DRB1 most, HLA-C fewest.

This CDR3 region has 14 residues. J was trimmed by 5 bases and V by 0 bases; bases with no gene match: 3. CDR1 MNHEY and CDR2 SVGAGI come from the germline V gene. Turning to this clone: What it binds is unknown.

The PCR used 60 Vbeta and 13 Jbeta primers. Produced via immunoSEQ multiplex PCR; TCRdb's table is partial and in-frame only. The listing contains around 75,000 clones. Sequencing was carried out using PBMCs. The origin of this receptor is a boy younger than 18 in good health and CMV-seronegative. The V gene is TRBV6-5, the J gene TRBJ2-5, with 7 positions matching TRBD2. CDR3 residues: CASSYSGGRETQYF. The CDR3 DNA reads as TGTGCCAGCAGTTACTCGGGGGGGAGGGAGACCCAGTACTTC.